Each of the 24 T cell receptor beta chains below was sequenced from the same sample in a study of blood T cell repertoires in COVID-19. Generated by immunoSEQ multiplex PCR, the TCRdb table keeps only in-frame clones and is missing some. In the table there are about 68,000 clones, almost 85% of which are singletons. Material: peripheral blood. The source of these receptors is a man over 45 with acute or convalescent COVID-19.

The chain combines TRBV30 with TRBJ1-1; possible D gene TRBD1, 5 bases. The V end lost 5 bases, the J end lost 5 bases, and 15 bases lay between the germline ends. The germline V gene encodes CDR1 GTSNPN and CDR2 SVGIG (reference sequence). The CDR3 consists of 13 residues. The CDR3 protein is CAWLGRERTEAFF. CDR3 in DNA: TGTGCCTGGTTGGGCAGGGAAAGAACTGAAGCTTTCTTT.

This clone showed up just once. This chain joins TRBV7-9 and TRBJ2-1; tentative D call: TRBD2 (5 bases). The germline V gene has CDR1 SEHNR and CDR2 FQNEAQ (reference sequence). The length of the CDR3 is 15 residues. V was clipped by 7 bases and J by 6 bases, with 19 bases between them. The CDR3 DNA reads as TGTGCCAGCACCCCTGAGGGCCACACCGCCAATGAGCAGTTCTTC. Its translation: CASTPEGHTANEQFF. The variable domain in full, completed from reference TRBV7-9 and TRBJ2-1, reads DTGVSQNPRHKITKRGQNVTFRCDPISEHNRLYWYRQTLGQGPEFLTYFQNEAQLEKSRLLSDRFSAERPKGSFSTLEIQRTEQGDSAMYLCASTPEGHTANEQFFGPGTRLTVL.

This clone was seen just once. This chain joins TRBV3-1 (or the pseudogene TRBV3-2) and TRBJ1-1, with D maybe TRBD1 (6 bases). Germline V gene lookup returns CDR1 LGHDT and CDR2 YNNKEL (reference sequence). V gave up 1 base and J gave up 6 bases, with 12 bases separating them. The CDR3 length is 14 residues. In DNA, the CDR3 is TGTGCCAGCAGCCAAGGTGGCAGGGGATCTGAAGCTTTCTTT. Its protein product is CASSQGGRGSEAFF.

The rearrangement uses TRBV7-2 and TRBJ1-4, with a tentative D call TRBD1 (5 bases). CDR3 length: 14 residues. With 3 bases removed from V and 7 bases from J, the gap between germline ends came to 12 bases. Per the germline V gene, CDR1 is SGHTA and CDR2 is FQGNSA. The CDR3 sequence: CASSFFQGGEKLFF. The CDR3 nucleotides are TGTGCCAGCAGCTTCTTCCAGGGTGGTGAAAAACTGTTTTTT.

The chain employs TRBV4-1 and TRBJ2-3, with a weak D call TRBD2 (6 bases). This CDR3 region has 14 residues. Trimming shortened V by 0 bases and J by 5 bases, and 9 bases separated the two germline ends. Germline V CDR1 and CDR2: MGHRA, YSYEKL. Written as DNA, the CDR3 is TGCGCCAGCAGCCAAGACGGGGGAAGAGATACGCAGTATTTT. This sequence encodes CASSQDGGRDTQYF.

The genes are TRBV5-1 and TRBJ1-6; 8 bases are a match to TRBD1. Germline V gene sequence: CDR1 SGHRS, CDR2 YFSETQ. V was pared by 2 bases and J by 7 bases, with 5 bases of the junction left unmatched. The CDR3 runs 15 residues. CDR3 DNA: TGCGCCAGCAGCTTTCTACAGGGGGGAAATTCACCCCTCCACTTT. The encoded protein is CASSFLQGGNSPLHF.

This clone appeared a single time. The chain has TRBV27 and TRBJ1-2; possibly TRBD1 for D (5 bases). V lost 0 bases and J lost 0, with 17 bases in between. The germline gives CDR1 MNHEY, CDR2 SMNVEV (reference sequence). CDR3 length: 18 residues. The CDR3: CASSLSGQGATSNYGYTF. For the CDR3, the DNA is TGTGCCAGCAGTTTATCTGGGCAGGGCGCCACCTCTAACTATGGCTACACCTTC.

This clone appeared a few times. The chain has TRBV24-1 and TRBJ1-1; 7 bases line up with TRBD1. The CDR3 covers 12 residues. V shed 4 bases and J 8 bases; nucleotides not matched to a gene: 3. Germline V lookup: CDR1 KGHDR, CDR2 SFDVKD. This CDR3 is CATSETGQEAFF. CDR3 DNA sequence: TGTGCCACCAGTGAGACAGGGCAGGAAGCTTTCTTT.

This clone has a single count. The chain has TRBV28 and TRBJ2-7; no firm D call. V lost 4 bases to trimming and J lost 7 bases, with 17 bases between them. The CDR3 contains 14 residues. Germline V gene data show CDR1 as MDHEN and CDR2 as SYDVKM. The CDR3 nucleotides read TGTGCCAGCAGTTACCCCCAGGCGCGCTCGGAGCAGTACTTC. The encoded protein is CASSYPQARSEQYF. Complete variable domain (other parts from reference TRBV28 and TRBJ2-7): DVKVTQSSRYLVKRTGEKVFLECVQDMDHENMFWYRQDPGLGLRLIYFSYDVKMKEKGDIPEGYSVSREKKERFSLILESASTNQTSMYLCASSYPQARSEQYFGPGTRLTVT.

This clone was found a few times. The chain combines TRBV10-3 with TRBJ1-2; the D is unclear. Trimming pared 0 bases from V and 0 bases from J, leaving 8 bases between. The CDR3 contains 15 residues. Germline loops: CDR1 ENHRY, CDR2 SYGVKD. This CDR3 is CAISESKTPNYGYTF. Here the CDR3 DNA reads TGTGCCATCAGTGAGTCAAAGACACCTAACTATGGCTACACCTTC.

This clone is a singleton in its sample. The identical CDR3 is also encoded by other nucleotide sequences in the sample. V is TRBV6-5 and J is TRBJ1-2; possibly TRBD1 for D (5 bases). CDR1 MNHEY and CDR2 SVGAGI come from the germline V gene. Trimming left V 3 bases short and J 3 bases short, with 8 bases between. This CDR3 is built from 13 residues. The CDR3: CASSYSGDYGYTF. The CDR3 DNA is TGTGCCAGCAGTTATTCGGGGGACTATGGCTACACCTTC.

This clone was seen once. The gene calls are TRBV19 and TRBJ2-3; 14 bases align to TRBD2. Germline assignment: CDR1 LNHDA and CDR2 SQIVND (reference sequence). V shed 6 bases and J 5 bases; nucleotides not matched to a gene: 7. CDR3 size: 16 residues. CDR3 coding DNA: TGTGCCAGTAGCCTCGGACTAGCGGGGGGTGGAGATACGCAGTATTTT. It specifies CASSLGLAGGGDTQYF.

The CDR3 sequence: CASSRTGGGGEKLFF. The CDR3 coding sequence is TGTGCCAGCAGCCGGACAGGGGGCGGCGGCGAAAAACTGTTTTTT. The V call is TRBV14, the J call TRBJ1-4, with 11 nucleotides matching TRBD1. CDR1 is SGHDN, CDR2 FVKESK, per germline. J lost 8 bases, V lost 4 bases, and 6 bases had no gene match. The CDR3 length is 15 residues. Complete variable domain (other parts from reference TRBV14 and TRBJ1-4): EAGVTQFPSHSVIEKGQTVTLRCDPISGHDNLYWYRRVMGKEIKFLLHFVKESKQDESGMPNNRFLAERTGGTYSTLKVQPAELEDSGVYFCASSRTGGGGEKLFFGSGTQLSVL.

CDR3 loop: CASSFIRTSGVGETQYF. As DNA, the CDR3 is TGTGCCAGCAGCTTCATCCGGACTAGCGGGGTGGGAGAGACCCAGTACTTC. The rearrangement joins TRBV7-9 to TRBJ2-5; TRBD2 matches at 12 bases. Germline lookup yields CDR1 SEHNR and CDR2 FQNEAQ (reference sequence). Trimming cost V 3 bases and J 4 bases; bases outside gene matches: 9. The CDR3 has 17 residues.

J is TRBJ2-2 and V is TRBV27; D unclear. The germline CDR1 and CDR2 sequences are MNHEY and SMNVEV (reference sequence). V was pared by 1 base and J by 1 base, with 4 bases between. The CDR3 loop spans 14 amino acids. CDR3 sequence: CASSLWQNTGELFF. The CDR3 DNA is TGTGCCAGCAGTTTATGGCAGAACACCGGGGAGCTGTTTTTT.

The chain recombines TRBV11-2 with TRBJ2-7; tentatively, D is TRBD1 (5 bases). V lost 1 base, J lost 2 bases, and 12 bases lay in between. The length of the CDR3 is 15 residues. Germline-derived CDR1 and CDR2 are SGHAT and FQNNGV. CDR3 sequence: CASSLGLGPTYEQYV. The CDR3 DNA reads TGTGCCAGCAGCTTAGGGCTGGGGCCCACCTACGAGCAGTACGTC.

The chain joins TRBV7-3 to TRBJ2-3; TRBD2 agrees at 12 bases. V was pared by 3 bases and J by 5 bases, with 6 bases of the junction left unmatched. Looked up from germline, CDR1 is SGHTA and CDR2 is FQGTGA. The CDR3 has 16 amino acids. This chain's CDR3 is CASSFASGGVLDTQYF. Written as DNA, the CDR3 is TGTGCCAGCAGCTTCGCTAGCGGGGGGGTCTTAGATACGCAGTATTTT.

The genes are TRBV29-1 and TRBJ2-7; tentative D call: TRBD2 (6 bases). Germline CDR1 is SQVTM and CDR2 is ANQGSEA. This CDR3 comprises 13 residues. V lost 4 bases to trimming and J lost 1 base, with 11 bases between them. CDR3 sequence reads: CSVAGGASYEQYF. The CDR3 DNA reads TGCAGCGTTGCAGGCGGGGCGTCCTACGAGCAGTACTTC.

The genes are TRBV19 and TRBJ1-2, with 8 bases identical to TRBD1. The length of the CDR3 is 15 residues. V lost 2 bases and J lost 4; bases outside the gene matches: 6. Per the germline V gene, CDR1 is LNHDA and CDR2 is SQIVND (reference sequence). In nucleotides, the CDR3 is TGTGCCAGTAGTATATCGCACAGGGGGAGCTATGGCTACACCTTC. Amino acids: CASSISHRGSYGYTF. The variable domain in full, with the rest retrieved from reference TRBV19 and TRBJ1-2, is DGGITQSPKYLFRKEGQNVTLSCEQNLNHDAMYWYRQDPGQGLRLIYYSQIVNDFQKGDIAEGYSVSREKKESFPLTVTSAQKNPTAFYLCASSISHRGSYGYTFGSGTRLTVV.

This clone has just a few counts. The CDR3 region is CASSKDRGSTEAFF. The CDR3 coding sequence is TGTGCCAGCAGTAAAGACAGGGGTAGCACTGAAGCTTTCTTT. The genes are TRBV2 and TRBJ1-1; the match to TRBD1 covers 8 bases. The V gene end was trimmed by 5 bases and the J gene end by 4 bases; junction bases not matched to a gene: 6. There are 14 residues in the CDR3. CDR1 and CDR2 from the germline V gene are SNHLY and FYNNEI.

The V call is TRBV18, the J call TRBJ2-2, with a weak D call TRBD1 (6 bases). Germline V gene lookup returns CDR1 KGHSH and CDR2 LQKENI. This CDR3 has 16 residues. V was trimmed by 0 bases and J by 3 bases, leaving 11 bases between them. The chain's CDR3 is CASSPPSRQDTGELFF. Here the CDR3 DNA reads TGTGCCAGCTCACCACCTTCGCGACAGGACACCGGGGAGCTGTTTTTT.

This clone was picked up many times. The rearrangement links TRBV11-2 to TRBJ2-1, with 12 nucleotides matching TRBD1. The CDR3 covers 16 residues. Trimming removed 8 bases from V and 7 bases from J; junction bases left unmatched: 12. Germline CDR1 and CDR2: SGHAT and FQNNGV. The CDR3, as DNA: TGTGCCAGCCGAAAAGGCTGGGACAGGGGGCAGAATGAGCAGTTCTTC. Its protein is CASRKGWDRGQNEQFF. The variable domain in full, with the rest retrieved from reference TRBV11-2 and TRBJ2-1, is EAGVAQSPRYKIIEKRQSVAFWCNPISGHATLYWYQQILGQGPKLLIQFQNNGVVDDSQLPKDRFSAERLKGVDSTLKIQPAKLEDSAVYLCASRKGWDRGQNEQFFGPGTRLTVL.

Written as DNA, the CDR3 is TGCGCCAGCAGCTTGCTCTTCGGAGGGAACACCGGGGAGCTGTTTTTT. This sequence encodes CASSLLFGGNTGELFF. V gene TRBV5-1 combines with J gene TRBJ2-2; a weak D match, TRBD2 (5 bases). The CDR3 spans 16 residues. CDR1 and CDR2 (germline): SGHRS, YFSETQ. Deletions cut 1 base from V and 1 base from J, with 11 bases between. Filled out from reference TRBV5-1 and TRBJ2-2, the complete variable domain reads KAGVTQTPRYLIKTRGQQVTLSCSPISGHRSVSWYQQTPGQGLQFLFEYFSETQRNKGNFPGRFSGRQFSNSRSEMNVSTLELGDSALYLCASSLLFGGNTGELFFGEGSRLTVL.

The J gene is TRBJ2-7, the V gene TRBV7-8; D gene unclear. The V and J ends lost 2 bases and 8 bases respectively, with 13 bases between them. This CDR3 has 13 amino acids. Germline-derived CDR1 and CDR2 are SGHVS and FQNEAQ. The DNA of the CDR3 is TGTGCCAGCAGCTTAAAGTGGGCCTCGCAGCAGTACGTC. This encodes CASSLKWASQQYV.